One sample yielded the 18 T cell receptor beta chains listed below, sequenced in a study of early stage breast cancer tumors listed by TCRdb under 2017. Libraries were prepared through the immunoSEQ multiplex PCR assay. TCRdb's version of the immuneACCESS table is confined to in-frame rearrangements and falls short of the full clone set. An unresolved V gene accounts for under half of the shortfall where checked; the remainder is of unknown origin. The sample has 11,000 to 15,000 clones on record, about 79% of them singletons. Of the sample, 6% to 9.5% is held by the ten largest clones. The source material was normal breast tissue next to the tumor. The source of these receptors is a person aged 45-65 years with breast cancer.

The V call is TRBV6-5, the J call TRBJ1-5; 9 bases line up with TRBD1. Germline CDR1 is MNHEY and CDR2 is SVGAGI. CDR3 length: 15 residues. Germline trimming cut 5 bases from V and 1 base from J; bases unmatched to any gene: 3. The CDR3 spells CASSLGQGSNQPQHF. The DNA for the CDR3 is TGTGCCAGCAGTCTCGGACAGGGGAGCAATCAGCCCCAGCATTTT.

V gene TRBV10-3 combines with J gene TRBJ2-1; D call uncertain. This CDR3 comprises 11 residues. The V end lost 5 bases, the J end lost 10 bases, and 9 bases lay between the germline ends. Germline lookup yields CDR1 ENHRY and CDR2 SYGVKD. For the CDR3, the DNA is TGTGCCATCAGTCTTGGGCGAGAGCAGTTCTTC. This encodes CAISLGREQFF.

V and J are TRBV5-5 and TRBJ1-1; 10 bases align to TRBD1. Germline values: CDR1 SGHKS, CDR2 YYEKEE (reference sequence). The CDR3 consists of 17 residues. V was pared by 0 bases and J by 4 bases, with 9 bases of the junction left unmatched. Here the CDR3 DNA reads TGTGCCAGCAGCTTGGCCGGGACAGGGGTCGGTGGCACTGAAGCTTTCTTT. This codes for CASSLAGTGVGGTEAFF. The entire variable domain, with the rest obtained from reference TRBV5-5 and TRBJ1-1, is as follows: DAGVTQSPTHLIKTRGQQVTLRCSPISGHKSVSWYQQVLGQGPQFIFQYYEKEERGRGNFPDRFSARQFPNYSSELNVNALLLGDSALYLCASSLAGTGVGGTEAFFGQGTRLTVV.

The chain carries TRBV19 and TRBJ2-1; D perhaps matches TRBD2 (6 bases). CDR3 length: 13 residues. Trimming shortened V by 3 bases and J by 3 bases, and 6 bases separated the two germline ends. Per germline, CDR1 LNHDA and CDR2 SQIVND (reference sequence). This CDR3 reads CASSMGLYNEQFF. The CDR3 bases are TGTGCCAGTAGTATGGGACTCTACAATGAGCAGTTCTTC.

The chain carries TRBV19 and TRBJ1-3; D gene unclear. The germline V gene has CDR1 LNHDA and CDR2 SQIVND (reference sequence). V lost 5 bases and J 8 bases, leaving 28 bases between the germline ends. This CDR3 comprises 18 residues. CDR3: CASSPQGGRTVKTDTIYF. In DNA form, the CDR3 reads TGTGCCAGTAGTCCCCAAGGAGGCAGGACCGTGAAAACAGACACCATATATTTT.

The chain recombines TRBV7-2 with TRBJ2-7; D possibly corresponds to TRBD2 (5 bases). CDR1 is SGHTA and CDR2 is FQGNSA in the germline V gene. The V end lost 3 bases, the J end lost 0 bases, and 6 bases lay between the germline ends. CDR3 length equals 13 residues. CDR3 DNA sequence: TGTGCCAGCAGCTTCGGGATCTCCTACGAGCAGTACTTC. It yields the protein CASSFGISYEQYF.

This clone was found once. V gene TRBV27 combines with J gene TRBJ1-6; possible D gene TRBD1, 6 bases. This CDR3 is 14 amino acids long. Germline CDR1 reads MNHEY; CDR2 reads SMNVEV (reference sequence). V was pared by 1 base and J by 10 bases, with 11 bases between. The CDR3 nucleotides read TGTGCCAGCAGTTTATACGGGGGCTTGTCACCCCTCCACTTT. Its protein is CASSLYGGLSPLHF.

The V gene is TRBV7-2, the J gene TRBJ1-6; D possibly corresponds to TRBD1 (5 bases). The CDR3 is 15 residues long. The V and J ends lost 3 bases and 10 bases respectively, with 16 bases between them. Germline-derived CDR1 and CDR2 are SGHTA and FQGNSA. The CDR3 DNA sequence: TGTGCCAGCAGCTTGGAGCAGGGACCTGACTCACCCCTCCACTTT. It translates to CASSLEQGPDSPLHF. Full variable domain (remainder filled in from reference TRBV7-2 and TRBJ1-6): GAGVSQSPSNKVTEKGKDVELRCDPISGHTALYWYRQSLGQGLEFLIYFQGNSAPDKSGLPSDRFSAERTGGSVSTLTIQRTQQEDSAVYLCASSLEQGPDSPLHFGNGTRLTVT.

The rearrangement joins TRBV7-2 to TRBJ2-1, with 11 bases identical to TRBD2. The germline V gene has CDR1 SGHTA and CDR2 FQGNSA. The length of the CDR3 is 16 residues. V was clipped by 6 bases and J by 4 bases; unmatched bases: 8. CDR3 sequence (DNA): TGTGCCAGCAGAAGTAGCGGGGGGGCCGTTTACAATGAGCAGTTCTTC. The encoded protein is CASRSSGGAVYNEQFF.

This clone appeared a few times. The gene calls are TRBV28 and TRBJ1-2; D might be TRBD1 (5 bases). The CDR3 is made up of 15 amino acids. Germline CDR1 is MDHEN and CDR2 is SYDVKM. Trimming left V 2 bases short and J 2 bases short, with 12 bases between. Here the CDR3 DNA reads TGTGCCAGCAGTTTACTCTGGGCAGGGAACTATGGCTACACCTTC. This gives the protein CASSLLWAGNYGYTF.

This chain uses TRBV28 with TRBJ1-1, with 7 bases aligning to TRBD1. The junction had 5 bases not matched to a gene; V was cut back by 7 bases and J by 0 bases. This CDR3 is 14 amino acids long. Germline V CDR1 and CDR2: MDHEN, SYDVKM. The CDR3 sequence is CASTRTGMNTEAFF. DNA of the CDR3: TGTGCCAGCACCAGGACAGGTATGAACACTGAAGCTTTCTTT.

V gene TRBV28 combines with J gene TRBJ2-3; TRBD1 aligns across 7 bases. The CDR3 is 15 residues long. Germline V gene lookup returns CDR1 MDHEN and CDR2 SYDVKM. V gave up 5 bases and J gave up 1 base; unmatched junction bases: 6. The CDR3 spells CASSPLTGGTDTQYF. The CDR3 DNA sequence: TGTGCCAGCAGTCCTCTAACAGGGGGCACAGATACGCAGTATTTT.

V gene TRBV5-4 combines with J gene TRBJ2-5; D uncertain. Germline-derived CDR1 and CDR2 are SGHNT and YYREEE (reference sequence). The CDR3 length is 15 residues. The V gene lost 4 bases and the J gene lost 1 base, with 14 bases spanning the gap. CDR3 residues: CASSPSVGIQETQYF. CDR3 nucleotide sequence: TGTGCCAGCAGCCCAAGTGTGGGAATCCAAGAGACCCAGTACTTC.

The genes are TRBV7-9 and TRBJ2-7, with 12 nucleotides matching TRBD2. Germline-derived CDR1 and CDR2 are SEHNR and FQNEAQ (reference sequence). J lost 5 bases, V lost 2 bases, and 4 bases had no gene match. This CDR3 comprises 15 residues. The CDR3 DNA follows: TGTGCCAGCAGCTTACTAGCGGGAGGGTACCACGAGCAGTACTTC. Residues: CASSLLAGGYHEQYF.

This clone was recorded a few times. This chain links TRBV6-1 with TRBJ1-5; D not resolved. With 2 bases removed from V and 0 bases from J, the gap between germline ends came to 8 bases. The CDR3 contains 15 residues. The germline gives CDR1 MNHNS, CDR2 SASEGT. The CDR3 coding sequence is TGTGCCAGCAGTGAACAGCCAAATAGCAATCAGCCCCAGCATTTT. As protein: CASSEQPNSNQPQHF.

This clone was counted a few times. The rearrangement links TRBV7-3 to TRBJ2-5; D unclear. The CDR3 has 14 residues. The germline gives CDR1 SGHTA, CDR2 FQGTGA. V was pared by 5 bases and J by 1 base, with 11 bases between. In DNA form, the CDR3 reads TGTGCCAGCAGCCCTTCTGGCGGCCAAGAGACCCAGTACTTC. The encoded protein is CASSPSGGQETQYF.

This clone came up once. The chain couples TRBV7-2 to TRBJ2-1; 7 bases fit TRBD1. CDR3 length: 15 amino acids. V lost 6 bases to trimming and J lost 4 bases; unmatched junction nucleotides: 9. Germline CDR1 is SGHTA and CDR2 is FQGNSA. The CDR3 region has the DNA TGTGCCAGCAGTCAAGGGGGCGGCCTTTACAATGAGCAGTTCTTC. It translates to CASSQGGGLYNEQFF.

CDR3 nucleotide sequence: TGTGCCAGCAGCCTCCCGGGACAGGAGAACTATGGCTACACCTTC. This sequence encodes CASSLPGQENYGYTF. This chain connects TRBV4-2 to TRBJ1-2; 8 bases fit TRBD1. This CDR3 has 15 amino acids. Germline V gene data show CDR1 as LGHNA and CDR2 as YNFKEQ. With V trimmed by 4 bases and J by 2 bases, 6 bases remained unmatched.